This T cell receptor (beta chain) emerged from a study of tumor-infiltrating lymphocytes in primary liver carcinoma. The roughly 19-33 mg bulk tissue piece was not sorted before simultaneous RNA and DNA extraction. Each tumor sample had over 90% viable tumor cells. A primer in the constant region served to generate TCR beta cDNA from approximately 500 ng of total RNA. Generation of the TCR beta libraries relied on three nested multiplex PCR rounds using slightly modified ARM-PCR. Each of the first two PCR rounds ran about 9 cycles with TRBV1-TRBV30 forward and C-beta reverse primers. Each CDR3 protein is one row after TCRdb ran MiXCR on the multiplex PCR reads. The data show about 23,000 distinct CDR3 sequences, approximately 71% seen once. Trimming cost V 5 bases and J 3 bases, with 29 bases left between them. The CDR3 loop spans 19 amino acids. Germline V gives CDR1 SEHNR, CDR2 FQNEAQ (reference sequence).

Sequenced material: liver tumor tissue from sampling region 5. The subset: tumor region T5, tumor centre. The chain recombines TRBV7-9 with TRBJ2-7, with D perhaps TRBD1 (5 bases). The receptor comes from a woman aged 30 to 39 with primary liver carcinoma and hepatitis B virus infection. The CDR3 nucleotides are TGTGCCAGCAGCCCCGTAATAGGGGCCCGCCGAGGCCATATCTACGAGCAGTACTTC. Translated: CASSPVIGARRGHIYEQYF.